Following are 18 T cell receptor beta chains from one sample sequenced in a study of human T cells and chemical hapten exposure. Time point meaning: patch test 1, 2 weeks after DPC sensitization. The sample's treatment: therapeutic diphenylcyclopropenone sensitization with weekly scalp DPC. Unfractionated whole blood was the source from which total RNA was extracted. TCRdb reprocessed the RACE reads with MiXCR, giving one entry per CDR3 protein. This table holds some 52,000 distinct CDR3 sequences, approximately 10% found once. The sample here was whole blood, taken in connection with sensitization to the hapten diphenylcyclopropenone (DPC). These receptors were taken from a woman between 40 and 55 years old with alopecia areata. Some clones in this sample may be carry-over from other donors' samples.

Only a few counts were recorded for this clonotype. This chain connects TRBV15 to TRBJ2-6, with unresolved D. Trimming took 5 bases from V and 0 from J, leaving 14 bases between them. The CDR3 is made up of 17 amino acids. In germline, CDR1 is LNHNV, CDR2 YYDKDF (reference sequence). CDR3: CATSETSVDSGANVLTF. In DNA form, the CDR3 reads TGTGCCACCAGCGAGACCAGTGTAGACTCTGGGGCCAACGTCCTGACTTTC.

This clonotype was counted at least ten times. V is TRBV3-1 and J is TRBJ1-1; D perhaps matches TRBD1 (6 bases). The length of the CDR3 is 13 residues. V was shortened by 5 bases and J by 5 bases, with 12 bases between the two germline ends. The germline V gene has CDR1 LGHDT and CDR2 YNNKEL (reference sequence). This CDR3 is CASSDRTGTEAFF. The CDR3 bases are TGTGCCAGCAGCGATCGAACAGGGACTGAAGCTTTCTTT.

The sample holds a few counts of this clonotype. J is TRBJ2-7 and V is TRBV28; D gene unclear. CDR3 length equals 13 residues. Between the trimmed V and J ends, which lost 7 bases and 7 bases, there was a span of 17 bases. Per the germline V gene, CDR1 is MDHEN and CDR2 is SYDVKM. The CDR3 DNA is TGTGCCAGCACCCCGGCGGTTGGTTTTGAGCAGTACTTC. Encoded protein: CASTPAVGFEQYF.

In this sample, this clonotype turned up many times. This chain links TRBV5-1 with TRBJ1-1; D gene unclear. The germline gives CDR1 SGHRS, CDR2 YFSETQ. CDR3 length: 13 amino acids. The V end was cut by 7 bases, the J end by 1 base, with 11 bases between. As DNA, the CDR3 is TGCGCCAGCTTTAAGGATCCGAACACTGAAGCTTTCTTT. Protein: CASFKDPNTEAFF.

The chain recombines TRBV5-1 with TRBJ2-2; D remains unclear. Trimming stripped 5 bases from V and 0 bases from J, with 8 bases between. In germline, CDR1 is SGHRS, CDR2 YFSETQ. The CDR3 is made up of 14 amino acids. The CDR3 DNA reads as TGCGCCAGCAGAAATCCCTCGAACACCGGGGAGCTGTTTTTT. It codes for CASRNPSNTGELFF. Complete variable domain (other parts from reference TRBV5-1 and TRBJ2-2): KAGVTQTPRYLIKTRGQQVTLSCSPISGHRSVSWYQQTPGQGLQFLFEYFSETQRNKGNFPGRFSGRQFSNSRSEMNVSTLELGDSALYLCASRNPSNTGELFFGEGSRLTVL.

This clonotype was recorded a few times. The chain combines TRBV10-2 with TRBJ1-2; 7 positions match TRBD1. Germline values: CDR1 WSHSY, CDR2 SAAADI. With V trimmed by 3 bases and J by 4 bases, 8 bases remained unmatched. CDR3 length: 15 amino acids. The CDR3 coding sequence is TGCGCCAGCAGTGAAGGTCAGGGGGATGGCTATGGCTACACCTTC. Its protein is CASSEGQGDGYGYTF.

The V call is TRBV7-6, the J call TRBJ2-1, with a weak D call TRBD2 (6 bases). Germline CDR1 and CDR2: SGHVS and FNYEAQ. V was shortened by 2 bases and J by 4 bases, with 18 bases between the two germline ends. The CDR3 runs 17 residues. The CDR3 coding sequence is TGTGCCAGCAGCTTAAGAGGGTCGGGAGCTGCGTACAATGAGCAGTTCTTC. Translated: CASSLRGSGAAYNEQFF.

The J gene is TRBJ1-4, the V gene TRBV6-5; D might be TRBD1 (5 bases). This CDR3 spans 16 amino acids. Germline V gene sequence: CDR1 MNHEY, CDR2 SVGAGI. V lost 1 base and J lost 3, with 12 bases in between. In nucleotides, the CDR3 is TGTGCCAGCAGTTACTTGGCGGGACCGCCTAATGAAAAACTGTTTTTT. Amino acid sequence: CASSYLAGPPNEKLFF.

The gene calls are TRBV5-1 and TRBJ2-1; D is ambiguous. Looked up from germline, CDR1 is SGHRS and CDR2 is YFSETQ. This CDR3 contains 12 residues. V shed 4 bases and J shed 9 bases, with 11 bases lying between them. CDR3 DNA sequence: TGCGCCAGCAGCCAGCAAGGCGGTGAGCAGTTCTTC. Its translation is CASSQQGGEQFF.

This chain uses TRBV9 with TRBJ1-5; 7 bases are a match to TRBD1. Looked up from germline, CDR1 is SGDLS and CDR2 is YYNGEE. Trimming took 3 bases from V and 3 from J; bases not matched to a gene: 6. The CDR3 spans 15 residues. The CDR3 DNA reads TGTGCCAGCAGCGCCGAGACAGGGTACAATCAGCCCCAGCATTTT. This sequence encodes CASSAETGYNQPQHF.

The sample holds a few counts of this clonotype. This chain links TRBV18 with TRBJ2-1; D gene unclear. The CDR3 has 15 residues. V dropped 0 bases and J dropped 5 bases, with 11 bases sitting between them. Per the germline V gene, CDR1 is KGHSH and CDR2 is LQKENI. CDR3 DNA sequence: TGTGCCAGCTCACCACCTGCGAACCCTAACAATGAGCAGTTCTTC. It encodes CASSPPANPNNEQFF.

At least ten counts were recorded for this clonotype. V is TRBV9 and J is TRBJ2-1; 11 bases fit TRBD2. The CDR3 totals 15 residues. Germline V lookup: CDR1 SGDLS, CDR2 YYNGEE. The trim removed 5 bases at V and 5 bases at J, leaving 6 bases unmatched. The CDR3 spells CASSVGTSGHNEQFF. The DNA for the CDR3 is TGTGCCAGCAGTGTGGGGACTAGCGGCCACAATGAGCAGTTCTTC. The full variable domain, its missing parts supplied by reference TRBV9 and TRBJ2-1, is DSGVTQTPKHLITATGQRVTLRCSPRSGDLSVYWYQQSLDQGLQFLIQYYNGEERAKGNILERFSAQQFPDLHSELNLSSLELGDSALYFCASSVGTSGHNEQFFGPGTRLTVL.

A note on this clonotype: One base away lies a much larger clone, so this may be a sequencing read error. The rearrangement links TRBV10-2 to TRBJ2-1; the D gene is possibly TRBD1 (5 bases). CDR1 WSHSY and CDR2 SAAADI come from the germline V gene. This CDR3 comprises 16 residues. The CDR3 region has the DNA TGCGCCAGCAGTGAATCGCGCTTTGGGGCCTACGATGAGCAGTTCTTC. Translated, it gives CASSESRFGAYDEQFF.

This chain links TRBV7-2 with TRBJ2-1, with D possibly matching TRBD2 (5 bases). Germline V CDR1 and CDR2: SGHTA, FQGNSA. The CDR3 has 14 residues. V was pared by 4 bases and J by 5 bases, with 12 bases between. CDR3 loop: CASSSYGGHNEQFF. As DNA, the CDR3 is TGTGCCAGCAGCTCTTACGGCGGGCACAATGAGCAGTTCTTC. The entire variable domain, with the rest obtained from reference TRBV7-2 and TRBJ2-1, is as follows: GAGVSQSPSNKVTEKGKDVELRCDPISGHTALYWYRQSLGQGLEFLIYFQGNSAPDKSGLPSDRFSAERTGGSVSTLTIQRTQQEDSAVYLCASSSYGGHNEQFFGPGTRLTVL.

The rearrangement uses TRBV5-6 and TRBJ1-1; the D gene is possibly TRBD1 (6 bases). This CDR3 comprises 15 residues. Per the germline V gene, CDR1 is SGHDT and CDR2 is YYEEEE. Trimming cost V 8 bases and J 0 bases, with 17 bases left between them. This CDR3 is CASSVVGGMNTEAFF. In nucleotides, the CDR3 is TGTGCCAGTTCTGTCGTTGGGGGCATGAACACTGAAGCTTTCTTT.

This clonotype was seen repeatedly, ten times or more. This chain uses TRBV3-2 with TRBJ2-3; whether TRBD1, the table's D call, matches the DNA was not checked. TRBV3-2 is recorded as a pseudogene. The CDR3 is made up of 14 amino acids. The CDR3 region is CASSPRQGADTQYF. CDR3 nucleotide sequence: TGTGCCAGCAGTCCCAGACAGGGGGCGGATACGCAGTATTTT.

This clonotype was seen a few times. The chain joins TRBV3-1 to TRBJ2-7; 8 nucleotides align to TRBD2. Trimming at V came to 1 base and at J to 2 bases, leaving 4 bases not matched to a gene. The germline CDR1 and CDR2 sequences are LGHDT and YNNKEL (reference sequence). The CDR3 totals 15 residues. The CDR3 coding sequence is TGTGCCAGCAGCCAAGCGGGGGGGCTGGCCTACGAGCAGTACTTC. It yields the protein CASSQAGGLAYEQYF.

This clonotype was detected many times. The V call is TRBV29-1, the J call TRBJ1-1; no firm D call. V was pared by 0 bases and J by 5 bases, with 10 bases between. Germline-derived CDR1 and CDR2 are SQVTM and ANQGSEA. This CDR3 has 13 amino acids. CDR3 region: CSVEDPMGTEAFF. The DNA for the CDR3 is TGCAGCGTTGAAGATCCAATGGGGACTGAAGCTTTCTTT.